These 11 T cell receptor beta chains came from one sample sequenced in a study of shared clonotypes between healthy human individuals. Sequenced by immunoSEQ multiplex PCR; TCRdb stores in-frame clones only, minus some. The sample lists about 980,000 clones; 76% were seen once. Source material: memory CD4+ T cells sorted from blood. The sample's subset: CD45RA-negative fraction. These receptors came from a young man in good health.

The V gene is TRBV5-1, the J gene TRBJ2-3, with TRBD1 identical over 8 bases. Germline V gene data show CDR1 as SGHRS and CDR2 as YFSETQ. V shed 0 bases, J shed 2 bases, and the junction held 11 bases outside the gene matches. This CDR3 spans 18 amino acids. CDR3 sequence reads: CASSLAPPRRGPTDTQYF. Written as DNA, the CDR3 is TGCGCCAGCAGCTTGGCCCCCCCCCGCAGGGGGCCCACAGATACGCAGTATTTT.

The rearrangement uses TRBV7-9 and TRBJ1-5; D remains unclear. The CDR3 contains 12 residues. CDR1 is SEHNR and CDR2 is FQNEAQ in the germline V gene (reference sequence). V was clipped by 0 bases and J by 6 bases, with 3 bases between them. Here the CDR3 DNA reads TGTGCCAGCAGCTTAGCAAGTCAGCCCCAGCATTTT. Its translation: CASSLASQPQHF.

J is TRBJ2-2 and V is TRBV6-4, with D tentatively TRBD1 (6 bases). Looked up from germline, CDR1 is MRHNA and CDR2 is SNTAGT. The CDR3 contains 13 residues. V shed 6 bases and J shed 1 base, with 6 bases lying between them. In DNA form, the CDR3 reads TGTGCCAGCAGACAGGGGAACACCGGGGAGCTGTTTTTT. It yields the protein CASRQGNTGELFF.

This clone is a singleton in its sample. The chain recombines TRBV18 with TRBJ2-3; 14 bases are a match to TRBD2. Germline V lookup: CDR1 KGHSH, CDR2 LQKENI. The CDR3 is 21 amino acids. Trimming took 3 bases from V and 4 from J; bases not matched to a gene: 18. CDR3 protein: CASSPLRTSGGSLKGADTQYF. Written as DNA, the CDR3 is TGTGCCAGCTCACCGCTAAGGACTAGCGGGGGGTCCCTCAAAGGGGCAGATACGCAGTATTTT.

V is TRBV19 and J is TRBJ2-7, with TRBD1 matching 12 bases. V lost 5 bases and J lost 6; bases outside the gene matches: 11. CDR3 length: 16 amino acids. Germline V gives CDR1 LNHDA, CDR2 SQIVND (reference sequence). The CDR3 nucleotides are TGTGCCAGTAGTTCCGCCGGGACAGGGGGCTTCGTCGAGCAGTACTTC. It is translated as CASSSAGTGGFVEQYF.

The chain employs TRBV30 and TRBJ2-7, with 7 positions matching TRBD1. The CDR3 has 12 amino acids. Germline loops: CDR1 GTSNPN, CDR2 SVGIG (reference sequence). J lost 5 bases, V lost 7 bases, and 8 bases had no gene match. The CDR3 DNA reads as TGTGCCTTACGGACAGGAAGGAACGAGCAGTACTTC. It specifies CALRTGRNEQYF.

CDR3 DNA sequence: TGCGCCAGCAGCCAAACCGGGACTAGCACGCAGTATTTT. It codes for CASSQTGTSTQYF. J is TRBJ2-3 and V is TRBV4-3, with 9 nucleotides matching TRBD2. J gave up 9 bases and V 2 bases, and 3 bases lay outside the gene matches. CDR3 length: 13 residues. Germline V lookup: CDR1 LGHNA, CDR2 YSLEER.

This clone was seen a single time. The same CDR3 arises from other DNA sequences in this sample as well. The chain combines TRBV19 with TRBJ2-7; D is possibly TRBD1 (5 bases). This CDR3 contains 14 residues. The V gene's germline CDR1 is LNHDA and CDR2 SQIVND (reference sequence). Between the trimmed V and J ends, which lost 2 bases and 4 bases, there was a span of 12 bases. Here the CDR3 DNA reads TGTGCCAGTAGTATACAGGGCGGACCGTACGAGCAGTACTTC. Its translation is CASSIQGGPYEQYF.

The V gene is TRBV7-8, the J gene TRBJ2-7; 10 bases are a match to TRBD2. The CDR3 is made up of 16 amino acids. V shed 1 base, J shed 6 bases, and the junction held 9 bases outside the gene matches. Germline V gene sequence: CDR1 SGHVS, CDR2 FQNEAQ. This CDR3 reads CASSLVTSGIWAEQYF. The CDR3, as DNA: TGTGCCAGCAGCTTAGTCACTAGCGGGATTTGGGCCGAGCAGTACTTC.

The chain has TRBV7-2 and TRBJ2-3; 10 bases are a match to TRBD2. V shed 0 bases and J 4 bases; nucleotides not matched to a gene: 4. The CDR3 totals 16 residues. Germline CDR1 SGHTA, CDR2 FQGNSA. CDR3 nucleotide sequence: TGTGCCAGCAGCTTAGCCAGCGGGGGGGCCCCAGATACGCAGTATTTT. Its translation is CASSLASGGAPDTQYF.

The rearrangement uses TRBV7-4 and TRBJ2-7; D is unclear. This CDR3 spans 13 amino acids. Between the trimmed V and J ends, which lost 1 base and 3 bases, there was a span of 7 bases. Germline CDR1 reads SGHVT; CDR2 reads SQSDAQ. This CDR3 reads CASSLVKNYEQYF. The CDR3 region has the DNA TGTGCCAGCAGCTTAGTTAAAAACTACGAGCAGTACTTC.